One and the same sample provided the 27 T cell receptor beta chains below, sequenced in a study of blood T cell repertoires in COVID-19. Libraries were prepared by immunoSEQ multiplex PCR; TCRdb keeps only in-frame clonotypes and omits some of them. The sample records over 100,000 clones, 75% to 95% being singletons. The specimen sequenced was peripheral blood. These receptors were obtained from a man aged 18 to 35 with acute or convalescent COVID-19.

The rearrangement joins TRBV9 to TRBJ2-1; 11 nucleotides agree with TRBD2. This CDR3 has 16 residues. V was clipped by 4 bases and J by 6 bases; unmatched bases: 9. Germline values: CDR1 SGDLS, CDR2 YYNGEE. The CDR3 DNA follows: TGTGCCAGCAGCCCCTTTACTAGCGGGAGCGCCAATGAGCAGTTCTTC. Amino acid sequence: CASSPFTSGSANEQFF.

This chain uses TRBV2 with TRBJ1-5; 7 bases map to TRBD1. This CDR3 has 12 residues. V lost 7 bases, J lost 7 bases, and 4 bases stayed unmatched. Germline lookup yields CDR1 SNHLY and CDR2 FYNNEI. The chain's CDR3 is CASNRGGQPQHF. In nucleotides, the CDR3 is TGTGCCAGCAACAGGGGTGGCCAGCCCCAGCATTTT. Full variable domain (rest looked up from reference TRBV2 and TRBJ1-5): EPEVTQTPSHQVTQMGQEVILRCVPISNHLYFYWYRQILGQKVEFLVSFYNNEISEKSEIFDDQFSVERPDGSNFTLKIRSTKLEDSAMYFCASNRGGQPQHFGDGTRLSIL.

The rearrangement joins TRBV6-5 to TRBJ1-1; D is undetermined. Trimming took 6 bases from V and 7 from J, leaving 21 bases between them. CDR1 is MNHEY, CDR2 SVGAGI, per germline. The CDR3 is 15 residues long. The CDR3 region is CASSPATGITYEAFF. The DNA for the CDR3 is TGTGCCAGCAGCCCCGCTACCGGGATCACTTATGAAGCTTTCTTT.

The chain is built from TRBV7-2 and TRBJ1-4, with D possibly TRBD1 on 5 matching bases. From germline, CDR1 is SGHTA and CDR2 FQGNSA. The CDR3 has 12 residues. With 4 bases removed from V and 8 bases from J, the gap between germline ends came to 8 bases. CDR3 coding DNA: TGTGCCAGCAGCTACGGACAAGAAAAACTGTTTTTT. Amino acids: CASSYGQEKLFF. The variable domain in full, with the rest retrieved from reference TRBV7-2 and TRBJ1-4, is GAGVSQSPSNKVTEKGKDVELRCDPISGHTALYWYRQSLGQGLEFLIYFQGNSAPDKSGLPSDRFSAERTGGSVSTLTIQRTQQEDSAVYLCASSYGQEKLFFGSGTQLSVL.

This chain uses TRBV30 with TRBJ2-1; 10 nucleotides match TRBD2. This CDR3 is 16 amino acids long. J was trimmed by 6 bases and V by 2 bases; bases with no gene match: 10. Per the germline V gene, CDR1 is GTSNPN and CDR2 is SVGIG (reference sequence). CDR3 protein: CAWSSETSGASNEQFF. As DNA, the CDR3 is TGTGCCTGGAGTTCCGAAACTAGCGGGGCGTCCAATGAGCAGTTCTTC.

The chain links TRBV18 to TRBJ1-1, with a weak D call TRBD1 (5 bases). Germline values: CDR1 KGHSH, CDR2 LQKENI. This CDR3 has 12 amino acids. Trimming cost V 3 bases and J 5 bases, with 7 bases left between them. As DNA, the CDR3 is TGTGCCAGCTCACCGGAGGGGACTGAAGCTTTCTTT. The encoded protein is CASSPEGTEAFF.

In DNA, the CDR3 is TGTGCCAGCAGCTTAGATCGGGCTAGCGTCGAGCAGTACTTC. Its protein is CASSLDRASVEQYF. V is TRBV7-9 and J is TRBJ2-7; tentatively, D is TRBD2 (6 bases). The V end was cut by 1 base, the J end by 6 bases, with 13 bases between. This CDR3 spans 14 amino acids. Germline loops: CDR1 SEHNR, CDR2 FQNEAQ (reference sequence). The variable domain in full, with the rest retrieved from reference TRBV7-9 and TRBJ2-7, is DTGVSQNPRHKITKRGQNVTFRCDPISEHNRLYWYRQTLGQGPEFLTYFQNEAQLEKSRLLSDRFSAERPKGSFSTLEIQRTEQGDSAMYLCASSLDRASVEQYFGPGTRLTVT.

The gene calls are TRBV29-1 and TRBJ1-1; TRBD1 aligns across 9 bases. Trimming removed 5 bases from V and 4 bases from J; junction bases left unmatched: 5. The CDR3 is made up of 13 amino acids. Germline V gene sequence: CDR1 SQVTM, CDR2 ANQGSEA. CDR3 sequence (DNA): TGCAGCGTTCTACAGGGGGCAAGCACTGAAGCTTTCTTT. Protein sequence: CSVLQGASTEAFF.

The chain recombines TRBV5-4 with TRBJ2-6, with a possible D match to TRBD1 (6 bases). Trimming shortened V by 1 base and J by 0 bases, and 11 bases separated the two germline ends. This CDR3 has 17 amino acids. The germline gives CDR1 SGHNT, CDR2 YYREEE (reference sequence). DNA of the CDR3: TGTGCCAGCAGCTTGTCCAGGGGTCCCTCTGGGGCCAACGTCCTGACTTTC. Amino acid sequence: CASSLSRGPSGANVLTF.

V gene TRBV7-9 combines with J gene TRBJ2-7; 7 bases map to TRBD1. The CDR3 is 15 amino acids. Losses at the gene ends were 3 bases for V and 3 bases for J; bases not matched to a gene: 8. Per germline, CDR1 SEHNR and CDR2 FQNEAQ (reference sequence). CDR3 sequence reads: CASSFPGQILYEQYF. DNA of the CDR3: TGTGCCAGCAGCTTTCCGGGACAGATCCTCTACGAGCAGTACTTC.

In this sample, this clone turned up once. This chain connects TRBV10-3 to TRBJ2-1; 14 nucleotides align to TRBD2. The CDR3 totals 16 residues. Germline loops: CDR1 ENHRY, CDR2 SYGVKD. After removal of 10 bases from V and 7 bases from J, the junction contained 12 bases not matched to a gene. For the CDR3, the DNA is TGTGCCAGCTTGATGGGACTAGCGGGGGCAGGGAATGAGCAGTTCTTC. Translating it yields CASLMGLAGAGNEQFF.

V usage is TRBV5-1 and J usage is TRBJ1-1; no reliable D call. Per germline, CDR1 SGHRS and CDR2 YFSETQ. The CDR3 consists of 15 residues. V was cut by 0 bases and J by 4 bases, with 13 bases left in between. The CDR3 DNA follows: TGCGCCAGCAGCTTGGATTTTAGTAGTGTCACTGAAGCTTTCTTT. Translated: CASSLDFSSVTEAFF.

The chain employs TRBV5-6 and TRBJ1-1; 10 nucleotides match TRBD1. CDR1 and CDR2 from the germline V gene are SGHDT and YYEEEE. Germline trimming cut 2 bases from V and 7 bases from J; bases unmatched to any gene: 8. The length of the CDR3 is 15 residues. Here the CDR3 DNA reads TGTGCCAGCAGCTTACGGCGACAGGGGGCTGGTGAAGCTTTCTTT. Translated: CASSLRRQGAGEAFF.

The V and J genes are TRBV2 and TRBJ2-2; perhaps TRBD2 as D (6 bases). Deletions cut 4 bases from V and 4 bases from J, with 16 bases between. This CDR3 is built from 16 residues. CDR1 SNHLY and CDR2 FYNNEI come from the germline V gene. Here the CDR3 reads CASSARRGLGTGELFF. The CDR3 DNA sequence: TGTGCCAGCAGTGCTCGTCGGGGGTTGGGCACCGGGGAGCTGTTTTTT.

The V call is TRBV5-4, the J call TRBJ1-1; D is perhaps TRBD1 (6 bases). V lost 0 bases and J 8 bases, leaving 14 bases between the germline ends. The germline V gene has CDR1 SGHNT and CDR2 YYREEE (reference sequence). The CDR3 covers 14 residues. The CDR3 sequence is CASSLGGGVLEAFF. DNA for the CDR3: TGTGCCAGCAGCTTGGGGGGGGGCGTTCTGGAAGCTTTCTTT.

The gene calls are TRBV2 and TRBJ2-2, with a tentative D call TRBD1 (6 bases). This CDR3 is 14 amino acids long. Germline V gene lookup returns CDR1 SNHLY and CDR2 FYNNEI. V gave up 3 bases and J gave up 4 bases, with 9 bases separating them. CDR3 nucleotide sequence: TGTGCCAGCAGTGACAGGGGACGCACCGGGGAGCTGTTTTTT. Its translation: CASSDRGRTGELFF.

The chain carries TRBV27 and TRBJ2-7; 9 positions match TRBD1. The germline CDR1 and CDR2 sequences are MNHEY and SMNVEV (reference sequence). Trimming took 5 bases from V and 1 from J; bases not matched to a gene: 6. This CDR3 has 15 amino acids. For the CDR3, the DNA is TGTGCCAGCAGTACCCACAGGGGGCGTTCCTACGAGCAGTACTTC. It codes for CASSTHRGRSYEQYF.

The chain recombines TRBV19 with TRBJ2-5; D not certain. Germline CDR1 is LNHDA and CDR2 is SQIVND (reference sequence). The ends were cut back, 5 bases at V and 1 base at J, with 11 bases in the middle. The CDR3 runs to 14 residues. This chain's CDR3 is CASSPRVGQETQYF. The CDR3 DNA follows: TGTGCCAGTAGTCCCCGCGTCGGCCAAGAGACCCAGTACTTC.

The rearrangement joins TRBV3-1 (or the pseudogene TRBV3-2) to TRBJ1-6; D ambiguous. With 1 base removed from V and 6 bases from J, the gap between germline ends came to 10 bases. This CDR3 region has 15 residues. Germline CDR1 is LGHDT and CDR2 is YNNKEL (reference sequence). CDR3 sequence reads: CASSQGLSFNSPLHF. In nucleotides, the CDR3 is TGTGCCAGCAGCCAAGGACTTAGCTTTAATTCACCCCTCCACTTT.

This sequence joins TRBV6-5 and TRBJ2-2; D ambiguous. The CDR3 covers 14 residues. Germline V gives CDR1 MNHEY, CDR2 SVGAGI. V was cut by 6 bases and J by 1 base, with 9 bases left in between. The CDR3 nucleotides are TGTGCCAGCAGAAGAGGATTGAACACCGGGGAGCTGTTTTTT. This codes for CASRRGLNTGELFF.

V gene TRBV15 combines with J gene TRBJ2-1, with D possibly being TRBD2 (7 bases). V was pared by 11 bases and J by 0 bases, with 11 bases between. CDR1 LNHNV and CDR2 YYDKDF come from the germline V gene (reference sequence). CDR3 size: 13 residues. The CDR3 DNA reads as TGTGCCCTAGGGGGGGACTCCTACAATGAGCAGTTCTTC. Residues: CALGGDSYNEQFF. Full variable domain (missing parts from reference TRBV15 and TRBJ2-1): DAMVIQNPRYQVTQFGKPVTLSCSQTLNHNVMYWYQQKSSQAPKLLFHYYDKDFNNEADTPDNFQSRRPNTSFCFLDIRSPGLGDTAMYLCALGGDSYNEQFFGPGTRLTVL.

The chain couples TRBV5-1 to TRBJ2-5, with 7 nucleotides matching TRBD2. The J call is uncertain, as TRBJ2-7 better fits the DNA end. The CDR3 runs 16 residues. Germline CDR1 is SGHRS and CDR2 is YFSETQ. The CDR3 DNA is TGCGCCAGCAGCTTGGTGGGGGGGAGTATCCCCTACGAGCAGTACTTC. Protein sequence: CASSLVGGSIPYEQYF.

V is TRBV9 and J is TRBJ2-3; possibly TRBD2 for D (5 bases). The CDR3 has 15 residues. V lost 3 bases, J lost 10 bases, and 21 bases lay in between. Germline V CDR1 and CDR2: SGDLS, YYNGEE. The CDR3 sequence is CASSAASLFSGPQYF. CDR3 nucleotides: TGTGCCAGCAGCGCCGCTAGCCTCTTTAGTGGGCCGCAGTATTTT. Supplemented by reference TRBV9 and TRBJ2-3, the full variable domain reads DSGVTQTPKHLITATGQRVTLRCSPRSGDLSVYWYQQSLDQGLQFLIQYYNGEERAKGNILERFSAQQFPDLHSELNLSSLELGDSALYFCASSAASLFSGPQYFGPGTRLTVL.

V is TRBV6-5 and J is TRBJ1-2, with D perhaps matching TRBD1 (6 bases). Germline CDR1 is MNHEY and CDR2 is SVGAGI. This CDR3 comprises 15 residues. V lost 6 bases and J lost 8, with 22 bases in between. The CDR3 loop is CASRTGGGREEGYTF. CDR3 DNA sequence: TGTGCCAGCAGAACGGGGGGGGGCAGGGAGGAAGGCTACACCTTC.

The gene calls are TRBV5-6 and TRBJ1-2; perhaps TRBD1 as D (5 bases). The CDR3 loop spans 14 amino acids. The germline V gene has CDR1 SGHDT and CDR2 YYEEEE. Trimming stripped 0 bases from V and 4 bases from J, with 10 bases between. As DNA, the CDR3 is TGTGCCAGCAGCTTGGACAGGAACTTCTATGGCTACACCTTC. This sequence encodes CASSLDRNFYGYTF.

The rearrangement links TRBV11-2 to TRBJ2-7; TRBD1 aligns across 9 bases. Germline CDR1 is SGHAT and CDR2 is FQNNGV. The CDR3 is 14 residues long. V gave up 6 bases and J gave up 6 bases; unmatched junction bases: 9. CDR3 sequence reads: CASSFPGQGSEQYF. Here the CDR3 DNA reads TGTGCCAGCAGTTTCCCGGGACAGGGAAGCGAGCAGTACTTC.

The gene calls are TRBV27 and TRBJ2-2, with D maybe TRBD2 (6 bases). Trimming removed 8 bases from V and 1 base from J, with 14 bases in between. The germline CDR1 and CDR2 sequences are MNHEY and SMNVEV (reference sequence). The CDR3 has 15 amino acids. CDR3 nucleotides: TGTGCCAGCTCACCTCGGGGGAGGAACACCGGGGAGCTGTTTTTT. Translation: CASSPRGRNTGELFF.